These 28 T cell receptor beta chains share one sample of origin, sequenced in a study of T cells in Graves' hyperthyroidism and ophthalmopathy. Researchers took RNA transcripts and amplified the TCR beta CDR3 regions from them. The HTBI primer set served for first-round RT-PCR of the TCR CDR3. Via MiXCR, TCRdb re-called the multiplex PCR reads, giving one row per CDR3 protein. Of some 350,000 distinct CDR3 sequences in the sample, 15% to 20% are singletons; the top ten hold about 4%. Sequencing was performed on blood. Receptors originate from a woman aged 18-30 years with Graves' hyperthyroidism.

This clonotype appeared many times. V gene TRBV19 combines with J gene TRBJ1-1; 8 positions agree with TRBD1. CDR3 size: 14 residues. Trimming at V came to 6 bases and at J to 5 bases, leaving 8 bases not matched to a gene. Germline CDR1 LNHDA, CDR2 SQIVND (reference sequence). CDR3 sequence (DNA): TGTGCCAGTAGATGGACAGGGAGGAAGACTGAAGCTTTCTTT. Amino acids: CASRWTGRKTEAFF.

This clonotype was picked up many times. The V and J genes are TRBV12-3 or TRBV12-4 and TRBJ1-1; D gene uncertain. V was clipped by 7 bases and J by 1 base, with 10 bases between them. CDR3 length: 13 residues. CDR3 protein: CASNGEPNTEAFF. The CDR3 DNA reads as TGTGCCAGCAACGGGGAACCGAACACTGAAGCTTTCTTT.

Many counts were recorded for this clonotype. The CDR3 DNA reads as TGTGCCAGCTCGATTCACTCTGGAAACACCATATATTTT. Translation gives CASSIHSGNTIYF. V usage is TRBV6-4 and J usage is TRBJ1-3; D is ambiguous. Trimming stripped 8 bases from V and 0 bases from J, with 8 bases between. The CDR3 length is 13 residues. CDR1 is MRHNA, CDR2 SNTAGT, per germline.

At least ten counts were recorded for this clonotype. This chain links TRBV10-3 with TRBJ1-2; D is unresolved. Deletions cut 2 bases from V and 8 bases from J, with 9 bases between. The CDR3 contains 12 residues. Germline V gives CDR1 ENHRY, CDR2 SYGVKD. CDR3 residues: CAISETDWGYTF. The CDR3 nucleotides read TGTGCCATCAGTGAGACCGATTGGGGCTACACCTTC.

This clonotype was seen ten or more times. The rearrangement links TRBV10-3 to TRBJ1-1, with D possibly being TRBD1 (5 bases). CDR1 ENHRY and CDR2 SYGVKD come from the germline V gene. The CDR3 has 16 amino acids. Trimming removed 3 bases from V and 5 bases from J, with 19 bases in between. The DNA for the CDR3 is TGTGCCATCAGTGACAGGGAGGGCGTCTTGGGGACTGAAGCTTTCTTT. Translation gives CAISDREGVLGTEAFF.

Only one count was recorded for this clonotype. The chain joins TRBV6-1 to TRBJ1-1; the D is unclear. This CDR3 region has 16 residues. Germline V gene sequence: CDR1 MNHNS, CDR2 SASEGT. The V end lost 7 bases, the J end lost 1 base, and 19 bases lay between the germline ends. CDR3 region: CASTLGQGVKNTEAFF. DNA of the CDR3: TGTGCCAGCACCTTAGGTCAAGGCGTCAAGAACACTGAAGCTTTCTTT.

This clonotype was seen just once. The rearrangement joins TRBV7-8 to TRBJ2-5, with D possibly matching TRBD2 (5 bases). V dropped 1 base and J dropped 4 bases, with 16 bases sitting between them. Germline CDR1 reads SGHVS; CDR2 reads FQNEAQ. There are 16 residues in the CDR3. CDR3 in DNA: TGTGCCAGCAGCTTAGTCGGGAAGCCAGATCGAGAGACCCAGTACTTC. Protein sequence: CASSLVGKPDRETQYF. Complete variable domain (other parts from reference TRBV7-8 and TRBJ2-5): GAGVSQSPRYKVAKRGQDVALRCDPISGHVSLFWYQQALGQGPEFLTYFQNEAQLDKSGLPSDRFFAERPEGSVSTLKIQRTQQEDSAVYLCASSLVGKPDRETQYFGPGTRLLVL.

This clonotype came up a few times. V is TRBV20-1 and J is TRBJ2-3, with no clear D. The CDR3 covers 14 residues. Germline-derived CDR1 and CDR2 are DFQATT and SNEGSKA (reference sequence). Trimming cost V 2 bases and J 0 bases, with 9 bases left between them. CDR3 residues: CSARRMISTDTQYF. The DNA of the CDR3 is TGCAGTGCTAGACGGATGATTAGCACAGATACGCAGTATTTT.

This clonotype was picked up many times. V and J are TRBV6-1 and TRBJ1-2, with TRBD1 identical over 8 bases. V trimming: 6 bases; J trimming: 1 base; junction bases outside the gene matches: 10. The V gene's germline CDR1 is MNHNS and CDR2 SASEGT. The CDR3 is made up of 16 amino acids. DNA for the CDR3: TGTGCCAGCAGCACGTCGGACAGGGCTCGTAACTATGGCTACACCTTC. Its protein product is CASSTSDRARNYGYTF.

This sequence joins TRBV10-3 and TRBJ2-4; D possibly corresponds to TRBD1 (5 bases). Trimming removed 10 bases at V and 0 bases at J, with 13 bases between. CDR3 length equals 14 residues. Germline V gene data show CDR1 as ENHRY and CDR2 as SYGVKD. CDR3 sequence (DNA): TGTGCCACCACTGACAGTTTAGCCAAAAACATTCAGTACTTC. Translation: CATTDSLAKNIQYF.

A note on this clonotype: A single base separates this from a much larger clone, so it may be a read error. This chain uses TRBV12-3 or TRBV12-4 with TRBJ1-2; D is possibly TRBD1 (6 bases). The CDR3 has 12 amino acids. V was cut by 7 bases and J by 2 bases, with 8 bases left in between. The CDR3 reads CASNQGNYGYTF. Written as DNA, the CDR3 is TGTGCCAGCAACCAGGGGAACTATGGCTACACCTTC.

This clonotype was recorded only once. The chain uses TRBV6-1 and TRBJ2-7; 8 nucleotides align to TRBD2. The CDR3 covers 13 residues. After removal of 10 bases from V and 2 bases from J, the junction contained 7 bases not matched to a gene. Germline V gene lookup returns CDR1 MNHNS and CDR2 SASEGT. The CDR3 protein is CATSSGGPYEQYF. The CDR3 nucleotides are TGTGCCACTTCGAGCGGGGGTCCCTACGAGCAGTACTTC.

The table lists this clonotype with a count of one. V and J are TRBV18 and TRBJ2-7, with 8 bases aligning to TRBD1. Germline values: CDR1 KGHSH, CDR2 LQKENI. The CDR3 is 15 amino acids. Losses at the gene ends were 0 bases for V and 2 bases for J; bases not matched to a gene: 3. The CDR3 DNA reads as TGTGCCAGCTCACCACCGGGACAGGCAACCTACGAGCAGTACTTC. This translates into CASSPPGQATYEQYF.

This chain uses TRBV27 with TRBJ2-5; D call uncertain. Trimming took off 5 bases at V and 5 bases at J, with 18 bases between the two ends. The CDR3 is made up of 15 amino acids. The germline CDR1 and CDR2 sequences are MNHEY and SMNVEV (reference sequence). The CDR3 DNA reads TGTGCCAGCAGTGGGTCTGGCCGAAACAAGGAGACCCAGTACTTC. Its translation is CASSGSGRNKETQYF.

The gene calls are TRBV12-3 or TRBV12-4 and TRBJ1-5; D call uncertain. Trimming removed 3 bases at V and 4 bases at J, with 13 bases between. The CDR3 contains 15 residues. Here the CDR3 DNA reads TGTGCCAGCAGTTTTGGTCAGGTGGAAAATCAGCCCCAGCATTTT. This codes for CASSFGQVENQPQHF.

The J gene is TRBJ2-2, the V gene TRBV6-1; D gene ambiguous. Germline V lookup: CDR1 MNHNS, CDR2 SASEGT. With 10 bases removed from V and 1 base from J, the gap between germline ends came to 13 bases. The CDR3 is 14 amino acids. CDR3: CATRVFGNTGELFF. The CDR3 DNA follows: TGTGCCACCCGAGTTTTCGGGAACACCGGGGAGCTGTTTTTT.

This clonotype was seen many times. CDR3: CASSVAGRENTEAFF. The CDR3 nucleotides are TGTGCCAGCAGCGTAGCCGGTAGAGAGAACACTGAAGCTTTCTTT. V and J are TRBV9 and TRBJ1-1; D ambiguous. CDR1 is SGDLS and CDR2 is YYNGEE in the germline V gene. V lost 0 bases to trimming and J lost 1 base, with 10 bases between them. CDR3 length: 15 amino acids.

This clonotype was detected ten times or more. This chain links TRBV7-8 with TRBJ1-5, with D possibly matching TRBD1 (5 bases). Per germline, CDR1 SGHVS and CDR2 FQNEAQ. The CDR3 contains 14 residues. Trimming stripped 8 bases from V and 4 bases from J, with 15 bases between. CDR3 region: CASQGFSGNQPQHF. The CDR3 nucleotides read TGTGCCAGCCAGGGCTTCTCGGGGAATCAGCCCCAGCATTTT.

This clonotype came up many times. This rearrangement joins TRBV7-9 to TRBJ2-5; 9 nucleotides line up with TRBD1. The CDR3 extends over 15 amino acids. The junction had 9 bases not matched to a gene; V was cut back by 7 bases and J by 3 bases. Germline V CDR1 and CDR2: SEHNR, FQNEAQ (reference sequence). The CDR3: CASNVNGQGKETQYF. The CDR3 DNA is TGTGCCAGCAACGTAAACGGACAGGGGAAAGAGACCCAGTACTTC.

In its sample, this clonotype was seen many times. The chain uses TRBV19 and TRBJ1-2; 7 bases align to TRBD1. CDR3 length equals 11 residues. V lost 7 bases to trimming and J lost 7 bases; unmatched junction nucleotides: 3. Germline V gene data show CDR1 as LNHDA and CDR2 as SQIVND (reference sequence). CDR3 sequence reads: CASTNRGGYTF. The CDR3 DNA follows: TGTGCCAGTACCAACAGGGGTGGCTACACCTTC.

This clonotype was detected many times. This chain joins TRBV7-6 and TRBJ2-5; 7 nucleotides align to TRBD2. The length of the CDR3 is 13 residues. The J segment lost 3 bases and the V segment lost 6 bases, leaving 4 bases of the junction unmatched. CDR1 is SGHVS and CDR2 is FNYEAQ in the germline V gene. CDR3 sequence: CASSRAGEETQYF. The CDR3, as DNA: TGTGCCAGCAGTCGGGCGGGGGAAGAGACCCAGTACTTC.

Comments on this clonotype: One junction end does not reproduce the germline sequence, and a read error may be involved. CDR3 protein: CAILGGTPNQPQHF. In DNA form, the CDR3 reads TGTGCCATCTTAGGAGGGACCCCCAATCAGCCCCAACATTTT. This chain uses TRBV10-3 with TRBJ1-5; D may be TRBD1 (5 bases). CDR3 length: 14 residues. CDR1 ENHRY and CDR2 SYGVKD come from the germline V gene.

The table lists this clonotype with a few counts. A much larger clone differs from this one at a single base, so this may be a read error. The V and J genes are TRBV12-3 or TRBV12-4 and TRBJ1-3; 8 bases fit TRBD1. The J segment lost 0 bases and the V segment lost 5 bases, leaving 0 bases of the junction unmatched. The CDR3 is 14 residues long. The CDR3 DNA reads as TGTGCCAGCAGTACAGGGGGCTCTGGAAACACCATATATTTT. As protein: CASSTGGSGNTIYF.

This clonotype was found a few times. The chain is built from TRBV4-1 and TRBJ1-1, with 8 bases lining up with TRBD1. CDR3 length: 18 amino acids. J lost 6 bases, V lost 3 bases, and 18 bases had no gene match. The germline V gene has CDR1 MGHRA and CDR2 YSYEKL. CDR3 region: CASSQVPPRQGKRAEAFF. In DNA, the CDR3 is TGCGCCAGCAGCCAGGTCCCCCCGCGACAGGGGAAAAGGGCTGAAGCTTTCTTT.

At least ten counts were recorded for this clonotype. This sequence joins TRBV6-2 or TRBV6-3 and TRBJ2-1; 8 nucleotides line up with TRBD1. V gave up 5 bases and J gave up 5 bases; unmatched junction bases: 14. CDR3 size: 17 residues. Germline assignment: CDR1 MNHEY and CDR2 SVGEGT. The CDR3 loop reads CASSLDTARGRDNEQFF. The CDR3 DNA is TGTGCCAGCAGTCTGGACACGGCCAGGGGGCGGGACAATGAGCAGTTCTTC.

This clonotype was counted a few times. The chain has TRBV5-1 and TRBJ2-2; D may match TRBD1 or TRBD2 (5 bases each). This CDR3 comprises 13 residues. Germline loops: CDR1 SGHRS, CDR2 YFSETQ. The germline V and J ends were trimmed by 6 bases and 7 bases, with 13 bases remaining between them. The DNA of the CDR3 is TGCGCCAGCACCCCGTCGGGGCGCGGGGAGCTGTTTTTT. Its translation is CASTPSGRGELFF.

Many counts were recorded for this clonotype. A much larger clone differs by one base, so this may be a read error. This rearrangement joins TRBV4-1 to TRBJ2-7; 9 nucleotides agree with TRBD1. V lost 4 bases and J lost 3; bases outside the gene matches: 1. Germline CDR1 and CDR2: MGHRA and YSYEKL. The CDR3 contains 13 residues. The CDR3 DNA sequence: TGCGCCAGCAGCCGGACAGGGGACTACGAGCAGTACTTC. Translating it yields CASSRTGDYEQYF.

The sample holds many counts of this clonotype. The rearrangement links TRBV6-1 to TRBJ2-7; 8 positions agree with TRBD1. The CDR3 totals 14 residues. CDR1 MNHNS and CDR2 SASEGT come from the germline V gene. V trimming: 5 bases; J trimming: 4 bases; junction bases outside the gene matches: 7. CDR3 sequence: CASSPDRGQYEQYF. CDR3 in DNA: TGTGCCAGCAGTCCTGACAGGGGTCAGTACGAGCAGTACTTC.